This T cell receptor (beta chain) stems from a study of shared clonotypes between healthy human individuals. HIV-negative, healthy adults without recent acute infections or vaccinations were the donors. The CDR3 runs 14 residues. Between the trimmed V and J ends, which lost 0 bases and 2 bases, there was a span of 9 bases. CDR1 SGHDT and CDR2 YYEEEE come from the germline V gene. The deep-level immunoSEQ assay was used. Study processing details: Filtering differed because ImmunoSEQ produced junction-only sequences that carried no quality scores. Clones were read by immunoSEQ multiplex PCR, and TCRdb kept only the in-frame ones, dropping some. The DNA gave D and trimming, while V, J and clone size come from that table. This repertoire shows approximately 460,000 clones, around 77% found once; its top ten account for more than 10%.

Material: PBMCs. The chain uses TRBV5-6 and TRBJ2-7; no firm D call. The clonotype comes from a woman between 40 and 50 years old in good health. Some clones in this sample may be carry-over from other donors' samples. The CDR3 is CASSLGRTAYEQYF. CDR3 in DNA: TGTGCCAGCAGCTTGGGTCGGACCGCCTACGAGCAGTACTTC.